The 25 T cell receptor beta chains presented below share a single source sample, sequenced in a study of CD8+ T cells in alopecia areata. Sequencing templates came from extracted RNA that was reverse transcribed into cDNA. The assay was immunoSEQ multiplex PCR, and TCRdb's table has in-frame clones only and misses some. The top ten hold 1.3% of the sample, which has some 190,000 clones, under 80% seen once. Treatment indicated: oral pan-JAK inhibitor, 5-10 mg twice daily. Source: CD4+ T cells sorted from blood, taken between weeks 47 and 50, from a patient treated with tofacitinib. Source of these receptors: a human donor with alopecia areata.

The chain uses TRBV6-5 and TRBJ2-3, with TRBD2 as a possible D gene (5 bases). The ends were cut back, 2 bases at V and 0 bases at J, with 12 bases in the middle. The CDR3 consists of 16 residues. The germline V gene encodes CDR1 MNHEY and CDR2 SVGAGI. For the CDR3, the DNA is TGTGCCAGCAGTTACAGCGGACCCGCCAGCACAGATACGCAGTATTTT. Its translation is CASSYSGPASTDTQYF.

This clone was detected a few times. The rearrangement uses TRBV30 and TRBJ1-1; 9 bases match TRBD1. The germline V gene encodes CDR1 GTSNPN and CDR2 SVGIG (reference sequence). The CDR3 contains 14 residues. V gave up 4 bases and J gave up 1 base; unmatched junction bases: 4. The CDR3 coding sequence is TGTGCCTGGAACAGGGGGCTGGGGAACACTGAAGCTTTCTTT. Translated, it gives CAWNRGLGNTEAFF.

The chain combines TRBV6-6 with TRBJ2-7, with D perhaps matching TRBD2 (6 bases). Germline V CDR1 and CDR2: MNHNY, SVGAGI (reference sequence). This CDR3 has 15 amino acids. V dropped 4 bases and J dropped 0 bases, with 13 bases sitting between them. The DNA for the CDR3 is TGTGCCAGCAGTTTAAGGAGGGGCAGCTCCTACGAGCAGTACTTC. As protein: CASSLRRGSSYEQYF.

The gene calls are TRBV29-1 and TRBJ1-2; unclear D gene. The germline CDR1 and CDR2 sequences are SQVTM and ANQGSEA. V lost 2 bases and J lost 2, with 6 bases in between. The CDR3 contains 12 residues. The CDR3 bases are TGCAGCGTTGAAACAAGGAACTATGGCTACACCTTC. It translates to CSVETRNYGYTF.

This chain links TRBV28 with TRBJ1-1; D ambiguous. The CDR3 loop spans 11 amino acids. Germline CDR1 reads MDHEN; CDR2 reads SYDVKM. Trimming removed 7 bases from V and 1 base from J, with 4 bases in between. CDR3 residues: CASKQNTEAFF. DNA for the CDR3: TGTGCCAGCAAGCAGAACACTGAAGCTTTCTTT.

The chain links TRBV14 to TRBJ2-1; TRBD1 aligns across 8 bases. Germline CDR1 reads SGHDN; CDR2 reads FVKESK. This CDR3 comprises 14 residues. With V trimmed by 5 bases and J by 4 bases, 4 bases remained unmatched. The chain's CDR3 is CASSSDRVYNEQFF. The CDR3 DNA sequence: TGTGCCAGCAGCTCGGACAGGGTATACAATGAGCAGTTCTTC.

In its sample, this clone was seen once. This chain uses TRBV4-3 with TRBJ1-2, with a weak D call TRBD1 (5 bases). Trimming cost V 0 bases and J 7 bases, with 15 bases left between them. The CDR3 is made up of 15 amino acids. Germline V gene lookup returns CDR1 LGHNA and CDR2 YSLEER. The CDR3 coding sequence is TGCGCCAGCAGCCAAGATACCGCTTGGGGGGGTGGCTACACCTTC. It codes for CASSQDTAWGGGYTF.

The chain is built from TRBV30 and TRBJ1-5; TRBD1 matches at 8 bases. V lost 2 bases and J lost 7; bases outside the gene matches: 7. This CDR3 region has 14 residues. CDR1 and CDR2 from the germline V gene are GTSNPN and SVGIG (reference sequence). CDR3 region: CAWSQAGGGQPQHF. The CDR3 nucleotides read TGTGCCTGGAGTCAGGCAGGGGGCGGGCAGCCCCAGCATTTT.

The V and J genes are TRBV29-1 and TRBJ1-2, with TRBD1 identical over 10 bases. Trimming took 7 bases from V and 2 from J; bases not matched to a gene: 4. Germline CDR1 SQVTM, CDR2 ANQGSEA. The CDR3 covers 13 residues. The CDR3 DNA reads TGCAGCGCTGGGACAGGGGTCAACTATGGCTACACCTTC. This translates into CSAGTGVNYGYTF.

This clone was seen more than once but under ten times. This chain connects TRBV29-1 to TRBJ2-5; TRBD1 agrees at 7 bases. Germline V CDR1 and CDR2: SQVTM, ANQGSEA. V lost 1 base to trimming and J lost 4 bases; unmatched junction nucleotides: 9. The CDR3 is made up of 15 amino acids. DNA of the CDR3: TGCAGCGTTGAAGGGACCCTGAGGGGGCCAGAGACCCAGTACTTC. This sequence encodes CSVEGTLRGPETQYF. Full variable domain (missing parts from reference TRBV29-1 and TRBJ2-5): SAVISQKPSRDICQRGTSLTIQCQVDSQVTMMFWYRQQPGQSLTLIATANQGSEATYESGFVIDKFPISRPNLTFSTLTVSNMSPEDSSIYLCSVEGTLRGPETQYFGPGTRLLVL.

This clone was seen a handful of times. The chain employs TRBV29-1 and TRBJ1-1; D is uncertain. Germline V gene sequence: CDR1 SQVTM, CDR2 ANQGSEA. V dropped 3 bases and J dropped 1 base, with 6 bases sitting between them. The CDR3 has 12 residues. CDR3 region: CSVETRNTEAFF. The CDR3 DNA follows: TGCAGCGTTGAGACCAGGAACACTGAAGCTTTCTTT.

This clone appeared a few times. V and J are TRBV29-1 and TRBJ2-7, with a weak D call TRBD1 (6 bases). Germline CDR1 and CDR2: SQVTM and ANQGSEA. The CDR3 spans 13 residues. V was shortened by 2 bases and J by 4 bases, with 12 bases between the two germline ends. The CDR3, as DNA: TGCAGCGTTGAAAAGGGGGTTGGGTACGAGCAGTACTTC. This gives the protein CSVEKGVGYEQYF.

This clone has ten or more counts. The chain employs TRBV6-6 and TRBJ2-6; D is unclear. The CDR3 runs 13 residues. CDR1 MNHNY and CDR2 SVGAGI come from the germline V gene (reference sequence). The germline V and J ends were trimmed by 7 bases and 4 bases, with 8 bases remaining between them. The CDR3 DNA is TGTGCCAGCACGGCAACCGGGGCCAACGTCCTGACTTTC. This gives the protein CASTATGANVLTF.

CDR3 residues: CASRSGGGNNSPLHF. Written as DNA, the CDR3 is TGTGCCAGCAGAAGCGGGGGCGGTAATAATTCACCCCTCCACTTT. This sequence joins TRBV6-5 and TRBJ1-6, with D perhaps TRBD1 (6 bases). The V end was cut by 6 bases, the J end by 5 bases, with 14 bases between. Germline-derived CDR1 and CDR2 are MNHEY and SVGAGI. CDR3 length: 15 residues.

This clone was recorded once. The CDR3 DNA follows: TGTGCCTGGAGCTTCCGGGAGAGGAGTGAGCAGTACTTC. Translation gives CAWSFRERSEQYF. The chain couples TRBV30 to TRBJ2-7; D is possibly TRBD2 (6 bases). The CDR3 runs to 13 residues. V shed 3 bases and J shed 7 bases, with 16 bases lying between them. Germline V gene data show CDR1 as GTSNPN and CDR2 as SVGIG (reference sequence).

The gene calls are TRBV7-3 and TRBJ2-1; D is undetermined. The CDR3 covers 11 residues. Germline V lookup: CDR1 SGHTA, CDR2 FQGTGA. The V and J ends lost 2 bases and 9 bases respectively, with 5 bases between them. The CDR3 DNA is TGTGCCAGCAGCTTAGCTGGTGAGCAGTTCTTC. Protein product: CASSLAGEQFF.

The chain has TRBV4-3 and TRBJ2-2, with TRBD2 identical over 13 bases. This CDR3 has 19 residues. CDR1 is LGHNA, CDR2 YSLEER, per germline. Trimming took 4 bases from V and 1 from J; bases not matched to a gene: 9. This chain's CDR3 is CASSLRLAGGARNTGELFF. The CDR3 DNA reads TGCGCCAGCAGCCTGAGACTAGCGGGGGGTGCGAGGAACACCGGGGAGCTGTTTTTT.

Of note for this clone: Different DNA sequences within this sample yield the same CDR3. The CDR3 nucleotides read TGCGCCAGCAGCTTGGCCGGGAGATCGACAGATACGCAGTATTTT. Protein: CASSLAGRSTDTQYF. The chain combines TRBV5-1 with TRBJ2-3; tentatively, D is TRBD2 (6 bases). The CDR3 is made up of 15 amino acids. Trimming removed 0 bases from V and 3 bases from J, with 11 bases in between. Germline assignment: CDR1 SGHRS and CDR2 YFSETQ.

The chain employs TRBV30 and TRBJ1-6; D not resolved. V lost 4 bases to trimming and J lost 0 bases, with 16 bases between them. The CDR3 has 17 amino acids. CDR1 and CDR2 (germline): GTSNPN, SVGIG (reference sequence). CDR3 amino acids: CAWNIPNLSSYNSPLHF. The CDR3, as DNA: TGTGCCTGGAACATTCCAAACCTTAGCTCCTATAATTCACCCCTCCACTTT. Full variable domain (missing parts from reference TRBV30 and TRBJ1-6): SQTIHQWPATLVQPVGSPLSLECTVEGTSNPNLYWYRQAAGRGLQLLFYSVGIGQISSEVPQNLSASRPQDRQFILSSKKLLLSDSGFYLCAWNIPNLSSYNSPLHFGNGTRLTVT.

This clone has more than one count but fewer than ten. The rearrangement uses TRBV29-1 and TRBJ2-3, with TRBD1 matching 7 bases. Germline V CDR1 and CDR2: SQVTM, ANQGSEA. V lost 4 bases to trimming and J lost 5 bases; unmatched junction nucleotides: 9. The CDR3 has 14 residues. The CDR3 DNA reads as TGCAGCGTTGCTTCGAGGGGGCGGCAAGATACGCAGTATTTT. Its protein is CSVASRGRQDTQYF.

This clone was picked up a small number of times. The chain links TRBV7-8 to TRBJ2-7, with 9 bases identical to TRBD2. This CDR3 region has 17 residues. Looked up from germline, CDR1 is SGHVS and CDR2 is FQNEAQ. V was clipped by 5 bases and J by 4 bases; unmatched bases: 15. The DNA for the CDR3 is TGTGCCAGCAGCCCTAGCGGAGCGGGGGGAACGGGGTACGAGCAGTACTTC. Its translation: CASSPSGAGGTGYEQYF.

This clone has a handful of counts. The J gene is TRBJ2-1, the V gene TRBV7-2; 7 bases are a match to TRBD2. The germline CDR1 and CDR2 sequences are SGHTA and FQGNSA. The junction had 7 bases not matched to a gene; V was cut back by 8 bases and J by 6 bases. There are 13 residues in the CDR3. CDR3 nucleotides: TGTGCCAGCTCTTGGGGGGGAAGCAATGAGCAGTTCTTC. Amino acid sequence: CASSWGGSNEQFF.

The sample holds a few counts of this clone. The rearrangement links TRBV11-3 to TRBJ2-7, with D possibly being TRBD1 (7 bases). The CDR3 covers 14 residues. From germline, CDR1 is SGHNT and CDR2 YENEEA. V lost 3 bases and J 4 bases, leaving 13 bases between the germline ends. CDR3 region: CASSFSGGGYEQYF. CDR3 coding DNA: TGTGCCAGCAGCTTTTCAGGGGGAGGTTACGAGCAGTACTTC.

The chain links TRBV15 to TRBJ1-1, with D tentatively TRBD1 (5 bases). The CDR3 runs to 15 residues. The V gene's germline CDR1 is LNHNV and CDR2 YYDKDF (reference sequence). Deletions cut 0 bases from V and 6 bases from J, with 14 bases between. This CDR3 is CATSRDRIDSPEAFF. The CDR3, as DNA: TGTGCCACCAGCAGAGATAGGATCGACAGCCCTGAAGCTTTCTTT.

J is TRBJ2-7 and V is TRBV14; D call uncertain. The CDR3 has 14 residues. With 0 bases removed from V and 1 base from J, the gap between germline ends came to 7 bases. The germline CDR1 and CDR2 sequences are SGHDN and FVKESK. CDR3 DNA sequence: TGTGCCAGCAGCCAAGATCTAACTTCCTACGAGCAGTACTTC. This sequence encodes CASSQDLTSYEQYF.